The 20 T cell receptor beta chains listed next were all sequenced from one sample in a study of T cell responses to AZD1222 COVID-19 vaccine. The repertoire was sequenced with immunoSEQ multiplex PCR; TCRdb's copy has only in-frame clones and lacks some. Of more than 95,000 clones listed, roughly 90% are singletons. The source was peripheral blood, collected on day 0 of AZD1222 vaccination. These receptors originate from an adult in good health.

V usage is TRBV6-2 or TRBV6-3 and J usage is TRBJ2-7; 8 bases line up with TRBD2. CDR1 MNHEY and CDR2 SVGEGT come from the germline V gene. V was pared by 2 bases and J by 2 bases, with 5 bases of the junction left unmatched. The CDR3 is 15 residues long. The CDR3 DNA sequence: TGTGCCAGCAGTTACGAAGGTAGCGGGGCCTACGAGCAGTACTTC. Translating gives CASSYEGSGAYEQYF.

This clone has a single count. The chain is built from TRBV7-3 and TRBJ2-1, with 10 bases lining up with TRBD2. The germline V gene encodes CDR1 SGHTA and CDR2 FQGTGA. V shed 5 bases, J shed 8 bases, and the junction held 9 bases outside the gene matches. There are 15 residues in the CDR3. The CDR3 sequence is CASSDQSGGADEQFF. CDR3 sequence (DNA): TGTGCCAGCAGCGACCAGAGCGGGGGGGCTGATGAGCAGTTCTTC. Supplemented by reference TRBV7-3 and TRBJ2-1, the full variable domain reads GAGVSQTPSNKVTEKGKYVELRCDPISGHTALYWYRQSLGQGPEFLIYFQGTGAADDSGLPNDRFFAVRPEGSVSTLKIQRTERGDSAVYLCASSDQSGGADEQFFGPGTRLTVL.

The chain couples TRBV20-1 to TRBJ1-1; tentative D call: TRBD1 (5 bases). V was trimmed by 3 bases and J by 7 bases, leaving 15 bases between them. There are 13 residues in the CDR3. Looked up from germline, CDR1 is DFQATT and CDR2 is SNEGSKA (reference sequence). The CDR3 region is CSASPATGVEAFF. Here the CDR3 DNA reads TGCAGTGCTAGTCCGGCCACAGGTGTTGAAGCTTTCTTT.

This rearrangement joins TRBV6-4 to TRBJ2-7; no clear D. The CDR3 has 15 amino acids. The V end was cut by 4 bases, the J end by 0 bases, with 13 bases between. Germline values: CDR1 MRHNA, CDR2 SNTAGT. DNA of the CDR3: TGTGCCAGCAGTGGCGACACAGTAGTCTCCTACGAGCAGTACTTC. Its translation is CASSGDTVVSYEQYF.

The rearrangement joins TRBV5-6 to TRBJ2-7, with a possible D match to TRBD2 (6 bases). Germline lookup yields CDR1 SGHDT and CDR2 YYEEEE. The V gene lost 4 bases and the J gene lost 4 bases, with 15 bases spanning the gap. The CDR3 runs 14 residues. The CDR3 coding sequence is TGTGCCAGCAGCCCCTCGGGAGCGCAGTACGAGCAGTACTTC. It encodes CASSPSGAQYEQYF.

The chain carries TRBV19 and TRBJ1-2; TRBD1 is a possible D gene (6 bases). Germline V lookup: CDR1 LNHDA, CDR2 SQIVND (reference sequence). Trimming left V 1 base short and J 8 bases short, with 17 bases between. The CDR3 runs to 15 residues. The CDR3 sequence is CASSIVRGPPDGYTF. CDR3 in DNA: TGTGCCAGTAGTATAGTTCGGGGGCCTCCTGACGGCTACACCTTC. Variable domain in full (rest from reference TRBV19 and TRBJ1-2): DGGITQSPKYLFRKEGQNVTLSCEQNLNHDAMYWYRQDPGQGLRLIYYSQIVNDFQKGDIAEGYSVSREKKESFPLTVTSAQKNPTAFYLCASSIVRGPPDGYTFGSGTRLTVV.

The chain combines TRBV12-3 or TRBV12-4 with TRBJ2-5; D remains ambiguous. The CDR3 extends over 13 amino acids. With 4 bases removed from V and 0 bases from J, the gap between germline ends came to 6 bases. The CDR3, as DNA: TGTGCCAGCAGTTACAGATACCAAGAGACCCAGTACTTC. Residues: CASSYRYQETQYF.

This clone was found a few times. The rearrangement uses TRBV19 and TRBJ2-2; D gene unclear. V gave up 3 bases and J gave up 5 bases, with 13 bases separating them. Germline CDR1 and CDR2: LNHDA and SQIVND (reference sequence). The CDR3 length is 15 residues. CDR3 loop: CASSIVLAGTGELFF. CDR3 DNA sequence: TGTGCCAGTAGTATTGTGTTAGCAGGAACCGGGGAGCTGTTTTTT.

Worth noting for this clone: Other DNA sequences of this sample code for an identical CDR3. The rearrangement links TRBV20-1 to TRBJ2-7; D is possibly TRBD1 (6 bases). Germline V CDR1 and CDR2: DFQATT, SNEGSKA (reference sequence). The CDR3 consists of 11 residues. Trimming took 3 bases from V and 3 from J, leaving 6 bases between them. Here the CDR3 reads CSARDSYEQYF. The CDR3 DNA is TGCAGTGCTAGGGACAGCTACGAGCAGTACTTC.

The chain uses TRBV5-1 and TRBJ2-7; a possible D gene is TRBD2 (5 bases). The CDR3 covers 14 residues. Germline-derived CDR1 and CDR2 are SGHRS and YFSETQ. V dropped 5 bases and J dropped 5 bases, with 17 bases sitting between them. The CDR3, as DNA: TGCGCCAGCAGTCAGACGGGGAGAGTCGACGAGCAGTACTTC. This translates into CASSQTGRVDEQYF.

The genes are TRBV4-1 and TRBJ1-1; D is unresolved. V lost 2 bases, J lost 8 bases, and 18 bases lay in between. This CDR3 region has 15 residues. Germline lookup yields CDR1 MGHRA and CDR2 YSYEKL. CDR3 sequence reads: CASSQIVNGVVEAFF. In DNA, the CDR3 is TGCGCCAGCAGCCAAATTGTTAACGGTGTCGTCGAAGCTTTCTTT.

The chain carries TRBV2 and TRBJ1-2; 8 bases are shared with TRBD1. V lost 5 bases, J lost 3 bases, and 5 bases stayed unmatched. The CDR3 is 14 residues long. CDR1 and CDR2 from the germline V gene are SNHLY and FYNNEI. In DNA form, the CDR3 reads TGTGCCAGCAGTTCAACAGGGGGGCACTATGGCTACACCTTC. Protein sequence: CASSSTGGHYGYTF.

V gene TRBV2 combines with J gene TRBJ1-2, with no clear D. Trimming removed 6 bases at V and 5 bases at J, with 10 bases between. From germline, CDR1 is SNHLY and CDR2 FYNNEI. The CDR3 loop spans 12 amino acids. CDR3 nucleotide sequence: TGTGCCAGCAGCGCCTCTCCGTATGGCTACACCTTC. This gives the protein CASSASPYGYTF.

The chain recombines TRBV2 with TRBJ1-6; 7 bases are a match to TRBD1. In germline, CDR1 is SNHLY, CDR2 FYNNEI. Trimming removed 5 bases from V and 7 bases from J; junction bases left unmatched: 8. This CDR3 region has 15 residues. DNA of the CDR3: TGTGCCAGCAGTAGGCAGGGGGGGAACAATTCACCCCTCCACTTT. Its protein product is CASSRQGGNNSPLHF.

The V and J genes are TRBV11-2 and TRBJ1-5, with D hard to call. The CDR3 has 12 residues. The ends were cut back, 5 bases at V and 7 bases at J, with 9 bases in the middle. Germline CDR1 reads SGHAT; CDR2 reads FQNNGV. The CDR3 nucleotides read TGTGCCAGCAGCGTCAGTGAACAGCCCCAGCATTTT. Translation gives CASSVSEQPQHF.

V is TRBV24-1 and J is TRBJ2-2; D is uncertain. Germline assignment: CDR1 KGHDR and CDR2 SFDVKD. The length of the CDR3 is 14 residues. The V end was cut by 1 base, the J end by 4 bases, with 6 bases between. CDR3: CATSDLWSTGELFF. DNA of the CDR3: TGTGCCACCAGTGATTTATGGAGCACCGGGGAGCTGTTTTTT.

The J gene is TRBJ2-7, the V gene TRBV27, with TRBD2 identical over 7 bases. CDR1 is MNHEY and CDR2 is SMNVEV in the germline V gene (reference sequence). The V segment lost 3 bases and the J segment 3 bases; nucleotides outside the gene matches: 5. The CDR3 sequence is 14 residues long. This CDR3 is CASSFSGGIYEQYF. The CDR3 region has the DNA TGTGCCAGCAGTTTCTCGGGGGGTATCTACGAGCAGTACTTC.

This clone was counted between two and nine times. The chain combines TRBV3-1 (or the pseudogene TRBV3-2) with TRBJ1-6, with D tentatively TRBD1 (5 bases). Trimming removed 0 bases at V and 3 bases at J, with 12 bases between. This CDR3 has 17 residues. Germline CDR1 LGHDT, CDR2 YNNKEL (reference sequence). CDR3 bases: TGTGCCAGCAGCCAAGAACGGGGCTTCAACTATAATTCACCCCTCCACTTT. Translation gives CASSQERGFNYNSPLHF.

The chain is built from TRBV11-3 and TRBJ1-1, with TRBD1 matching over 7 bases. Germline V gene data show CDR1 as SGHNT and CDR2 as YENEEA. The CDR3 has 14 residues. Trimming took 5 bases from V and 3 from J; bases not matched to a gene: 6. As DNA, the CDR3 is TGTGCCAGCAGCGCGTCAACAGGGGACACTGAAGCTTTCTTT. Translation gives CASSASTGDTEAFF.

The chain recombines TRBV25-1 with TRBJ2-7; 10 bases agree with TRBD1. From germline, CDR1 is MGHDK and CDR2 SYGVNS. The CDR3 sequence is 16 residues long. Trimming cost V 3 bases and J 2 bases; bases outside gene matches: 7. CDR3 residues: CASSDPTGTGAYEQYF. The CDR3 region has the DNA TGTGCCAGCAGTGATCCTACCGGGACAGGGGCCTACGAGCAGTACTTC.